The 28 T cell receptor beta chains listed next were all sequenced from one sample in a study of cytomegalovirus exposure and HLA in healthy donors. PCR employed 60 Vbeta and 13 Jbeta primers. Profiling relied on immunoSEQ multiplex PCR, and the TCRdb table lists in-frame clones only, not all of them. The sample includes more than 130,000 clones. What was sequenced was PBMCs. The receptors were gathered from a man in his forties in good health and CMV-seronegative.

CDR3 residues: CASSSGGASTDTQYF. The CDR3 nucleotides are TGTGCCAGCAGTAGCGGCGGGGCAAGCACAGATACGCAGTATTTT. V and J are TRBV2 and TRBJ2-3; D perhaps matches TRBD2 (6 bases). V was pared by 5 bases and J by 0 bases, with 12 bases between. There are 15 residues in the CDR3. CDR1 is SNHLY, CDR2 FYNNEI, per germline.

The J gene is TRBJ1-3, the V gene TRBV4-3; maybe TRBD1 (5 bases). Germline lookup yields CDR1 LGHNA and CDR2 YSLEER. The V end lost 4 bases, the J end lost 2 bases, and 9 bases lay between the germline ends. The CDR3 has 14 residues. The CDR3 loop reads CASSRGGTGNTIYF. CDR3 bases: TGCGCCAGCAGCCGGGGGGGGACTGGAAACACCATATATTTT.

The rearrangement joins TRBV10-3 to TRBJ2-3; D might be TRBD2 (5 bases). CDR3 length equals 13 residues. CDR1 ENHRY and CDR2 SYGVKD come from the germline V gene. V lost 8 bases and J 3 bases, leaving 12 bases between the germline ends. Written as DNA, the CDR3 is TGTGCCATCGGCGAGGGCGGGACAGATACGCAGTATTTT. It translates to CAIGEGGTDTQYF.

This chain uses TRBV5-5 with TRBJ1-2; perhaps TRBD1 as D (6 bases). Germline assignment: CDR1 SGHKS and CDR2 YYEKEE (reference sequence). The length of the CDR3 is 14 residues. V was trimmed by 0 bases and J by 7 bases, leaving 13 bases between them. CDR3 protein: CASSLVHREGGYTF. The CDR3 coding sequence is TGTGCCAGCAGCTTGGTTCACAGGGAAGGTGGCTACACCTTC.

The chain couples TRBV4-2 to TRBJ2-5, with D possibly TRBD2 on 5 matching bases. V was cut by 0 bases and J by 2 bases, with 10 bases left in between. The germline gives CDR1 LGHNA, CDR2 YNFKEQ. CDR3 length equals 15 residues. CDR3 protein: CASSQDPDSQETQYF. CDR3 nucleotides: TGTGCCAGCAGCCAAGATCCGGACTCACAAGAGACCCAGTACTTC.

The V gene is TRBV4-3, the J gene TRBJ1-4, with a possible D match to TRBD1 (6 bases). The CDR3 has 15 amino acids. Germline CDR1 LGHNA, CDR2 YSLEER. V lost 0 bases and J lost 7, with 12 bases in between. The CDR3 nucleotides read TGCGCCAGCAGCCAAGAAGGCCAGGGGATTGAAAAACTGTTTTTT. It codes for CASSQEGQGIEKLFF.

The rearrangement links TRBV19 to TRBJ2-7; no firm D call. The germline CDR1 and CDR2 sequences are LNHDA and SQIVND (reference sequence). V was clipped by 5 bases and J by 0 bases, with 5 bases between them. The CDR3 extends over 12 amino acids. The CDR3, as DNA: TGTGCCAGTAGTCCGAGCTCCTACGAGCAGTACTTC. This codes for CASSPSSYEQYF.

This chain uses TRBV7-2 with TRBJ1-2, with D hard to call. V was clipped by 1 base and J by 3 bases, with 9 bases between them. Germline-derived CDR1 and CDR2 are SGHTA and FQGNSA. The CDR3 extends over 14 amino acids. CDR3: CASSLENRYYGYTF. CDR3 coding DNA: TGTGCCAGCAGCTTAGAGAACAGATACTATGGCTACACCTTC.

The rearrangement uses TRBV4-1 and TRBJ1-1, with TRBD1 matching over 7 bases. The germline V gene encodes CDR1 MGHRA and CDR2 YSYEKL. With V trimmed by 1 base and J by 3 bases, 11 bases remained unmatched. The CDR3 has 17 amino acids. The CDR3 loop is CASSQAPTGRGDTEAFF. In DNA, the CDR3 is TGCGCCAGCAGCCAAGCCCCGACAGGCAGGGGGGACACTGAAGCTTTCTTT.

This chain joins TRBV9 and TRBJ2-2; 10 nucleotides agree with TRBD2. The V gene end was trimmed by 3 bases and the J gene end by 3 bases; junction bases not matched to a gene: 5. CDR1 and CDR2 from the germline V gene are SGDLS and YYNGEE. The CDR3 has 16 residues. DNA for the CDR3: TGTGCCAGCAGCGCCGGAGCGGGGGGGTACACCGGGGAGCTGTTTTTT. Translation: CASSAGAGGYTGELFF. Variable domain in full (rest from reference TRBV9 and TRBJ2-2): DSGVTQTPKHLITATGQRVTLRCSPRSGDLSVYWYQQSLDQGLQFLIQYYNGEERAKGNILERFSAQQFPDLHSELNLSSLELGDSALYFCASSAGAGGYTGELFFGEGSRLTVL.

The genes are TRBV9 and TRBJ1-4; D perhaps matches TRBD1 (5 bases). V shed 4 bases and J shed 8 bases, with 12 bases lying between them. Germline CDR1 reads SGDLS; CDR2 reads YYNGEE. The CDR3 contains 13 residues. The CDR3 sequence: CASSLGGTEKLFF. In nucleotides, the CDR3 is TGTGCCAGCAGCCTGGGGGGGACCGAAAAACTGTTTTTT.

V usage is TRBV9 and J usage is TRBJ1-5; D might be TRBD1 (5 bases). Germline V lookup: CDR1 SGDLS, CDR2 YYNGEE. V was pared by 3 bases and J by 7 bases, with 14 bases between. The CDR3 is 14 amino acids. CDR3 coding DNA: TGTGCCAGCAGCGCCGGGGGTTCGGGGCAGCCCCAGCATTTT. Translated, it gives CASSAGGSGQPQHF.

The chain uses TRBV7-8 and TRBJ1-2, with TRBD1 identical over 11 bases. Germline V gene data show CDR1 as SGHVS and CDR2 as FQNEAQ. This CDR3 is built from 17 residues. After removal of 4 bases from V and 4 bases from J, the junction contained 11 bases not matched to a gene. In DNA, the CDR3 is TGTGCCAGCAGCTCCAGATTGGGGACAGGGGGTAGCTATGGCTACACCTTC. Residues: CASSSRLGTGGSYGYTF. Full variable domain (remainder filled in from reference TRBV7-8 and TRBJ1-2): GAGVSQSPRYKVAKRGQDVALRCDPISGHVSLFWYQQALGQGPEFLTYFQNEAQLDKSGLPSDRFFAERPEGSVSTLKIQRTQQEDSAVYLCASSSRLGTGGSYGYTFGSGTRLTVV.

The genes are TRBV27 and TRBJ2-2, with TRBD1 matching over 9 bases. V trimming: 8 bases; J trimming: 0 bases; junction bases outside the gene matches: 4. Per germline, CDR1 MNHEY and CDR2 SMNVEV (reference sequence). The length of the CDR3 is 15 residues. CDR3 sequence: CASGRTGANTGELFF. Written as DNA, the CDR3 is TGTGCCAGCGGGAGGACAGGGGCGAACACCGGGGAGCTGTTTTTT.

This rearrangement joins TRBV4-3 to TRBJ1-2; D remains ambiguous. Deletions cut 5 bases from V and 2 bases from J, with 9 bases between. The V gene's germline CDR1 is LGHNA and CDR2 YSLEER. The CDR3 is 13 residues long. This CDR3 is CASSARENYGYTF. The CDR3 nucleotides are TGCGCCAGCAGCGCCCGGGAGAACTATGGCTACACCTTC.

The chain is built from TRBV10-3 and TRBJ2-7; 10 bases agree with TRBD1. CDR3 length: 15 residues. Germline values: CDR1 ENHRY, CDR2 SYGVKD. After removal of 4 bases from V and 1 base from J, the junction contained 4 bases not matched to a gene. The CDR3 reads CAISGGTGVSYEQYF. CDR3 nucleotides: TGTGCCATCAGTGGGGGGACAGGGGTATCCTACGAGCAGTACTTC.

The CDR3 nucleotides are TGCGCCAGCAGCGCCAGGGTTATTGGCCCTCCGAACACTGAAGCTTTCTTT. It codes for CASSARVIGPPNTEAFF. The rearrangement uses TRBV5-1 and TRBJ1-1, with D perhaps TRBD1 (5 bases). The germline V gene has CDR1 SGHRS and CDR2 YFSETQ. The V gene lost 4 bases and the J gene lost 1 base, with 20 bases spanning the gap. CDR3 length: 17 amino acids.

This chain joins TRBV4-1 and TRBJ1-1, with a weak D call TRBD1 (6 bases). The CDR3 contains 15 residues. V gave up 1 base and J gave up 10 bases, with 19 bases separating them. CDR1 is MGHRA and CDR2 is YSYEKL in the germline V gene. The CDR3 reads CASSQGVGGYLVAFF. The CDR3, as DNA: TGCGCCAGCAGCCAAGGGGTAGGGGGTTATCTAGTAGCTTTCTTT.

The chain couples TRBV13 to TRBJ2-7, with D possibly being TRBD1 (6 bases). The germline V gene encodes CDR1 PRHDT and CDR2 FYEKMQ (reference sequence). V gave up 6 bases and J gave up 5 bases, with 11 bases separating them. The CDR3 contains 12 residues. The CDR3 nucleotides are TGTGCCAGCAGAGACTACAGGGACGAGCAGTACTTC. The encoded protein is CASRDYRDEQYF.

Worth noting for this clone: Other DNA sequences of this sample code for an identical CDR3. The rearrangement links TRBV2 to TRBJ1-2; maybe TRBD1 (6 bases). V was trimmed by 5 bases and J by 0 bases, leaving 7 bases between them. The CDR3 length is 13 residues. The V gene's germline CDR1 is SNHLY and CDR2 FYNNEI. This chain's CDR3 is CASSRTANYGYTF. CDR3 DNA sequence: TGTGCCAGCAGTCGGACAGCTAACTATGGCTACACCTTC.

V usage is TRBV2 and J usage is TRBJ2-4, with TRBD2 matching over 13 bases. CDR3 size: 17 residues. Germline V gene data show CDR1 as SNHLY and CDR2 as FYNNEI. The ends lost 5 bases at V and 7 bases at J; junction bases unmatched: 11. CDR3 sequence reads: CASSPGVLAGGLNIQYF. The CDR3 DNA follows: TGTGCCAGCAGTCCCGGGGTACTAGCGGGGGGGCTTAACATTCAGTACTTC.

The rearrangement links TRBV5-1 to TRBJ2-3; TRBD2 matches 10 bases. J was trimmed by 0 bases and V by 0 bases; bases with no gene match: 7. CDR1 and CDR2 from the germline V gene are SGHRS and YFSETQ. The CDR3 has 18 amino acids. Here the CDR3 reads CASSLGLAGSPSTDTQYF. DNA for the CDR3: TGCGCCAGCAGCTTGGGACTAGCGGGCTCCCCAAGCACAGATACGCAGTATTTT.

V gene TRBV7-2 combines with J gene TRBJ2-3; TRBD1 matches 7 bases. The germline V gene has CDR1 SGHTA and CDR2 FQGNSA. This CDR3 has 15 amino acids. V shed 1 base and J 4 bases; nucleotides not matched to a gene: 5. CDR3 sequence (DNA): TGTGCCAGCAGCTTAGATAGGGGGCGCCCAGATACGCAGTATTTT. Protein product: CASSLDRGRPDTQYF.

The chain couples TRBV7-2 to TRBJ2-7; unclear D gene. The germline V and J ends were trimmed by 1 base and 5 bases, with 6 bases remaining between them. Germline lookup yields CDR1 SGHTA and CDR2 FQGNSA. The length of the CDR3 is 12 residues. The chain's CDR3 is CASSLVLHEQYF. The DNA for the CDR3 is TGTGCCAGCAGCTTAGTGCTACACGAGCAGTACTTC.

The V gene is TRBV14, the J gene TRBJ1-2, with D tentatively TRBD1 (6 bases). Trimming cost V 5 bases and J 4 bases, with 11 bases left between them. Germline CDR1 is SGHDN and CDR2 is FVKESK. The CDR3 has 13 amino acids. The CDR3 DNA reads as TGTGCCAGCAGCACTCGGGACATCTATGGCTACACCTTC. This encodes CASSTRDIYGYTF.

The gene calls are TRBV5-1 and TRBJ2-5; 8 nucleotides agree with TRBD2. The CDR3 loop spans 14 amino acids. CDR1 is SGHRS, CDR2 YFSETQ, per germline. The junction had 3 bases not matched to a gene; V was cut back by 0 bases and J by 5 bases. DNA of the CDR3: TGCGCCAGCAGCTTGGAAGCGGGGGAGGAGACCCAGTACTTC. This gives the protein CASSLEAGEETQYF.

V usage is TRBV5-4 and J usage is TRBJ1-1; D is undetermined. V was shortened by 1 base and J by 1 base, with 8 bases between the two germline ends. CDR3 length: 14 amino acids. Germline-derived CDR1 and CDR2 are SGHNT and YYREEE (reference sequence). The CDR3 is CASSLMGRNTEAFF. CDR3 in DNA: TGTGCCAGCAGCTTGATGGGCAGGAACACTGAAGCTTTCTTT.

The chain combines TRBV11-2 with TRBJ2-7; a possible D gene is TRBD2 (6 bases). Germline CDR1 reads SGHAT; CDR2 reads FQNNGV. This CDR3 region has 14 residues. Trimming removed 2 bases from V and 0 bases from J, with 8 bases in between. DNA of the CDR3: TGTGCCAGCAGCTTATGGGAGGACTCCTACGAGCAGTACTTC. Translation gives CASSLWEDSYEQYF.